One sample yielded the 15 T cell receptor beta chains listed below, sequenced in a study of control samples from healthy donors and cancer patients. Sequencing was performed with immunoSEQ multiplex PCR; in TCRdb, only in-frame clones are kept and a portion is missing. The table has around 230,000 clones, around 94% seen once; the top ten hold 1.5%. The sample was blood. These receptors came from a man aged 50 to 59 in good health.

V is TRBV25-1 and J is TRBJ2-7; D is ambiguous. The length of the CDR3 is 11 residues. Deletions cut 4 bases from V and 7 bases from J, with 8 bases between. In germline, CDR1 is MGHDK, CDR2 SYGVNS. The CDR3 DNA follows: TGTGCCAGCAGTGTTACAGATGAGCAGTACTTC. Encoded protein: CASSVTDEQYF.

Turning to this clone: This sample includes further DNA sequences coding for the same CDR3. The gene calls are TRBV5-1 and TRBJ1-5, with unresolved D. V lost 0 bases to trimming and J lost 4 bases, with 5 bases between them. Germline V lookup: CDR1 SGHRS, CDR2 YFSETQ. This CDR3 spans 13 amino acids. The CDR3 sequence is CASSLDSNQPQHF. The CDR3 DNA follows: TGCGCCAGCAGCTTGGACAGTAATCAGCCCCAGCATTTT.

This clone was counted a single time. This sequence joins TRBV4-2 and TRBJ1-4; D is unclear. The length of the CDR3 is 15 residues. Trimming stripped 1 base from V and 4 bases from J, with 10 bases between. Germline-derived CDR1 and CDR2 are LGHNA and YNFKEQ. Here the CDR3 DNA reads TGTGCCAGCAGCCAAGGGACCGTAGATAATGAAAAACTGTTTTTT. Its protein is CASSQGTVDNEKLFF.

V is TRBV6-6 and J is TRBJ1-3; D not resolved. This CDR3 region has 15 residues. Germline CDR1 is MNHNY and CDR2 is SVGAGI (reference sequence). V was clipped by 0 bases and J by 0 bases, with 6 bases between them. For the CDR3, the DNA is TGTGCCAGCAGTTACTCGGGCACCTCTGGAAACACCATATATTTT. It specifies CASSYSGTSGNTIYF.

J is TRBJ1-5 and V is TRBV25-1; D remains unclear. Germline V gives CDR1 MGHDK, CDR2 SYGVNS. Trimming took 3 bases from V and 3 from J, leaving 9 bases between them. The CDR3 has 14 amino acids. DNA for the CDR3: TGTGCCAGCAGTGATTTGGCTGACAATCAGCCCCAGCATTTT. Its protein product is CASSDLADNQPQHF. The full variable domain, completed using reference TRBV25-1 and TRBJ1-5, is EADIYQTPRYLVIGTGKKITLECSQTMGHDKMYWYQQDPGMELHLIHYSYGVNSTEKGDLSSESTVSRIRTEHFPLTLESARPSHTSQYLCASSDLADNQPQHFGDGTRLSIL.

The chain has TRBV9 and TRBJ2-2; D may be TRBD2 (5 bases). Trimming pared 4 bases from V and 4 bases from J, leaving 8 bases between. Germline loops: CDR1 SGDLS, CDR2 YYNGEE. This CDR3 comprises 13 residues. The CDR3 loop reads CASSRELTGELFF. In DNA, the CDR3 is TGTGCCAGCAGCCGGGAACTCACCGGGGAGCTGTTTTTT. Looking up the rest from reference TRBV9 and TRBJ2-2 gives the full variable domain: DSGVTQTPKHLITATGQRVTLRCSPRSGDLSVYWYQQSLDQGLQFLIQYYNGEERAKGNILERFSAQQFPDLHSELNLSSLELGDSALYFCASSRELTGELFFGEGSRLTVL.

This clone was recorded once. The rearrangement links TRBV10-3 to TRBJ1-1, with a tentative D call TRBD1 (5 bases). This CDR3 comprises 12 residues. CDR1 and CDR2 from the germline V gene are ENHRY and SYGVKD. This CDR3 reads CATGPSNTEAFF. Written as DNA, the CDR3 is TGTGCTACGGGGCCGTCGAACACTGAAGCTTTCTTT.

The chain recombines TRBV28 with TRBJ2-7; D could derive from TRBD1 or TRBD2 (5 bases each). V was clipped by 3 bases and J by 2 bases, with 8 bases between them. Germline assignment: CDR1 MDHEN and CDR2 SYDVKM. This CDR3 is built from 13 residues. The CDR3 coding sequence is TGTGCCAGCAGTTTGGGACGAGCCTACGAGCAGTACTTC. As protein: CASSLGRAYEQYF.

This chain links TRBV28 with TRBJ2-7, with D unclear. CDR3 length equals 12 residues. V gave up 3 bases and J gave up 12 bases, with 15 bases separating them. Germline CDR1 MDHEN, CDR2 SYDVKM. CDR3 DNA sequence: TGTGCCAGCAGTTTCCAAGTTGACAATCCGTACGTC. Translated, it gives CASSFQVDNPYV.

The J gene is TRBJ1-5, the V gene TRBV28; the D is unclear. Germline CDR1 MDHEN, CDR2 SYDVKM. Trimming pared 9 bases from V and 5 bases from J, leaving 11 bases between. This CDR3 spans 12 amino acids. CDR3 DNA: TGTGCCAGTCACAGCTCCGATCAGCCCCAGCATTTT. It specifies CASHSSDQPQHF.

This clone was detected once. The V gene is TRBV14, the J gene TRBJ2-7, with D unclear. CDR1 is SGHDN and CDR2 is FVKESK in the germline V gene. This CDR3 region has 13 residues. V was clipped by 4 bases and J by 7 bases, with 14 bases between them. The CDR3: CASSLGTRGEQYF. CDR3 DNA sequence: TGTGCCAGCAGCCTTGGTACACGTGGGGAGCAGTACTTC.

The rearrangement joins TRBV9 to TRBJ2-7; D may correspond to TRBD1 or TRBD2 (5 bases each). This CDR3 is built from 13 residues. Germline-derived CDR1 and CDR2 are SGDLS and YYNGEE. The V end lost 2 bases, the J end lost 7 bases, and 13 bases lay between the germline ends. CDR3 nucleotides: TGTGCCAGCAGCGTGGGACGGACCGAGGAGCAGTACTTC. Residues: CASSVGRTEEQYF.

The J gene is TRBJ1-3, the V gene TRBV18; D remains ambiguous. V shed 4 bases and J shed 4 bases, with 14 bases lying between them. CDR3 length equals 15 residues. Looked up from germline, CDR1 is KGHSH and CDR2 is LQKENI. CDR3 loop: CASSRAGNFGNTIYF. The CDR3 DNA follows: TGTGCCAGCTCACGGGCGGGAAACTTCGGAAACACCATATATTTT.

The chain joins TRBV27 to TRBJ1-2; no clear D gene. V lost 6 bases, J lost 4 bases, and 15 bases lay in between. The germline V gene has CDR1 MNHEY and CDR2 SMNVEV (reference sequence). The CDR3 spans 14 residues. The CDR3 loop is CASRRASGVYGYTF. For the CDR3, the DNA is TGTGCCAGCAGGAGGGCCAGTGGGGTCTATGGCTACACCTTC.

The chain carries TRBV7-9 and TRBJ2-7; maybe TRBD2 (6 bases). V shed 4 bases and J shed 5 bases, with 15 bases lying between them. The CDR3 sequence is 14 residues long. Germline lookup yields CDR1 SEHNR and CDR2 FQNEAQ (reference sequence). The CDR3, as DNA: TGTGCCAGCAGCTCGACGCCGGGAGCCCACGAGCAGTACGTC. Encoded protein: CASSSTPGAHEQYV.